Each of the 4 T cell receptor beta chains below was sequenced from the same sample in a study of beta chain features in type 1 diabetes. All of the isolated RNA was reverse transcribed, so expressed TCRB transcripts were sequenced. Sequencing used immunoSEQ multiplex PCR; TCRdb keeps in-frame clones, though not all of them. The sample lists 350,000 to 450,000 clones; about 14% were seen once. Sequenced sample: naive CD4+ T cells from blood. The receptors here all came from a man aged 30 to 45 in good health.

CDR3 sequence (DNA): TGTGCCAGCAGCGTAGGATGGAGCGGGGGGGCCGATGAGCAGTTCTTC. Encoded protein: CASSVGWSGGADEQFF. The V and J genes are TRBV9 and TRBJ2-1; 10 bases line up with TRBD2. V was clipped by 0 bases and J by 8 bases; unmatched bases: 8. In germline, CDR1 is SGDLS, CDR2 YYNGEE. The CDR3 runs to 16 residues.

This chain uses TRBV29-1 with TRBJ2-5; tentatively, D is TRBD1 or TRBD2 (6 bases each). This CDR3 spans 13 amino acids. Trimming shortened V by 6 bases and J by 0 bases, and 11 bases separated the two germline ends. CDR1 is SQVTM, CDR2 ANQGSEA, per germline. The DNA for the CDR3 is TGCAGCGTGCGGGACACCTACCAAGAGACCCAGTACTTC. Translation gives CSVRDTYQETQYF.

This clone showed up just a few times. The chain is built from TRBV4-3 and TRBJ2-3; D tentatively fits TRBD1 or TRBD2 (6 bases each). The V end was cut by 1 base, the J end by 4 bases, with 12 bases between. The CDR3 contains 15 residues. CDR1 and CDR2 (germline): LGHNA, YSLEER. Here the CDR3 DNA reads TGCGCCAGCAGCCAAGGGGCAGGGGAGGCAGATACGCAGTATTTT. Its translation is CASSQGAGEADTQYF.

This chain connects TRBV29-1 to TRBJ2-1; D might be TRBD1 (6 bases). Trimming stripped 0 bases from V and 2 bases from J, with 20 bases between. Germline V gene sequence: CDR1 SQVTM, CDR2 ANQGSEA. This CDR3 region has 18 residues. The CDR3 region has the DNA TGCAGCGTTGAAGAGACCCCGCAGGGGCGAAGAGCCTACAATGAGCAGTTCTTC. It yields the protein CSVEETPQGRRAYNEQFF.